What follows are 17 T cell receptor beta chains derived from one specimen sequenced in a study of T cells in Graves' hyperthyroidism and ophthalmopathy. Amplified TCR beta CDR3 regions came from RNA transcripts. The HTBI primer set was used in a first-round RT-PCR of the TCR CDR3. TCRdb itself ran the multiplex PCR reads through MiXCR, one entry per CDR3 protein. The sample lists approximately 740,000 distinct CDR3 sequences; 12% to 15% were seen once. The source material was blood. The receptors come from a woman between 18 and 29 years old with Graves' hyperthyroidism.

This clonotype was detected ten times or more. The chain has TRBV2 and TRBJ1-1; no firm D call. Trimming took 4 bases from V and 2 from J, leaving 8 bases between them. The CDR3 covers 13 residues. From germline, CDR1 is SNHLY and CDR2 FYNNEI. The CDR3 coding sequence is TGTGCCAGCAGTGCAAGGACCAACACTGAAGCTTTCTTT. Translating it yields CASSARTNTEAFF. Looking up the rest from reference TRBV2 and TRBJ1-1 gives the full variable domain: EPEVTQTPSHQVTQMGQEVILRCVPISNHLYFYWYRQILGQKVEFLVSFYNNEISEKSEIFDDQFSVERPDGSNFTLKIRSTKLEDSAMYFCASSARTNTEAFFGQGTRLTVV.

This clonotype was seen ten or more times. The gene calls are TRBV20-1 and TRBJ2-7, with 7 bases matching TRBD1. Trimming took 3 bases from V and 2 from J; bases not matched to a gene: 13. The V gene's germline CDR1 is DFQATT and CDR2 SNEGSKA (reference sequence). The CDR3 spans 16 residues. DNA of the CDR3: TGCAGTGCTAGGAGTTTGTTCCGCGACAGGGCCTACGAGCAGTACTTC. Translation gives CSARSLFRDRAYEQYF.

This clonotype was found many times. V is TRBV11-2 and J is TRBJ2-7; the D gene is possibly TRBD2 (5 bases). Germline CDR1 is SGHAT and CDR2 is FQNNGV. V was shortened by 6 bases and J by 0 bases, with 9 bases between the two germline ends. The CDR3 has 13 residues. The CDR3 DNA follows: TGTGCCAGCAGGCCGGGGAACTCCTACGAGCAGTACTTC. This sequence encodes CASRPGNSYEQYF. The entire variable domain, with the rest obtained from reference TRBV11-2 and TRBJ2-7, is as follows: EAGVAQSPRYKIIEKRQSVAFWCNPISGHATLYWYQQILGQGPKLLIQFQNNGVVDDSQLPKDRFSAERLKGVDSTLKIQPAKLEDSAVYLCASRPGNSYEQYFGPGTRLTVT.

The chain joins TRBV27 to TRBJ2-1, with D uncertain. The ends were cut back, 6 bases at V and 4 bases at J, with 13 bases in the middle. This CDR3 contains 14 residues. CDR1 and CDR2 from the germline V gene are MNHEY and SMNVEV (reference sequence). This CDR3 is CASRGLVLYNEQFF. The CDR3 DNA is TGTGCCAGCAGAGGGCTAGTACTATACAATGAGCAGTTCTTC.

This clonotype was found a few times. This chain uses TRBV14 with TRBJ2-1, with D unclear. The length of the CDR3 is 12 residues. Germline V gives CDR1 SGHDN, CDR2 FVKESK. Trimming pared 0 bases from V and 10 bases from J, leaving 7 bases between. The CDR3 reads CASSQESGEQFF. CDR3 sequence (DNA): TGTGCCAGCAGCCAAGAGTCCGGGGAGCAGTTCTTC.

This clonotype was seen repeatedly, ten times or more. The V gene is TRBV3-1, the J gene TRBJ1-2; 7 nucleotides line up with TRBD1. V trimming: 1 base; J trimming: 7 bases; junction bases outside the gene matches: 12. This CDR3 contains 16 residues. Germline CDR1 reads LGHDT; CDR2 reads YNNKEL (reference sequence). This CDR3 is CASSQGGTETLFGYTF. The DNA of the CDR3 is TGTGCCAGCAGCCAAGGCGGGACAGAGACTCTATTTGGCTACACCTTC.

This clonotype was recorded at least ten times. The genes are TRBV7-2 and TRBJ2-3, with a possible D match to TRBD1 (5 bases). V dropped 8 bases and J dropped 4 bases, with 13 bases sitting between them. In germline, CDR1 is SGHTA, CDR2 FQGNSA. This CDR3 spans 13 amino acids. Written as DNA, the CDR3 is TGTGCCAGCGTGACAGCCTACTCAGATACGCAGTATTTT. Its protein product is CASVTAYSDTQYF.

This clonotype came up a few times. The CDR3 region is CASSGQVRYNEQFF. The CDR3 DNA reads TGTGCCAGTAGCGGGCAAGTCCGTTACAATGAGCAGTTCTTC. J is TRBJ2-1 and V is TRBV14; 7 nucleotides line up with TRBD2. Germline V gene lookup returns CDR1 SGHDN and CDR2 FVKESK. V lost 9 bases to trimming and J lost 4 bases; unmatched junction nucleotides: 9. The CDR3 runs 14 residues.

This clonotype has a count of ten or more. The gene calls are TRBV11-1 and TRBJ2-3; 12 positions match TRBD2. After removal of 5 bases from V and 4 bases from J, the junction contained 7 bases not matched to a gene. The CDR3 is 16 residues long. CDR1 is SGHAT, CDR2 FQDESV, per germline (reference sequence). The CDR3 DNA reads TGTGCCAGCAGCCGTGGGACTAGCGGGCTACCAGATACGCAGTATTTT. Translation gives CASSRGTSGLPDTQYF.

Many counts were recorded for this clonotype. The chain joins TRBV7-8 to TRBJ1-1; a possible D gene is TRBD1 (6 bases). The germline gives CDR1 SGHVS, CDR2 FQNEAQ. The CDR3 consists of 14 residues. The ends were cut back, 1 base at V and 3 bases at J, with 9 bases in the middle. CDR3 in amino acids: CASSLVRGDTEAFF. CDR3 bases: TGTGCCAGCAGCTTAGTGAGGGGGGACACTGAAGCTTTCTTT.

There are a few counts of this clonotype. The chain links TRBV28 to TRBJ1-2; D may be TRBD1 (5 bases). Germline CDR1 reads MDHEN; CDR2 reads SYDVKM. The CDR3 is 12 amino acids. V was clipped by 8 bases and J by 5 bases, with 12 bases between them. The chain's CDR3 is CASAGRTYGYTF. In nucleotides, the CDR3 is TGTGCCAGCGCGGGGCGGACATATGGCTACACCTTC.

This clonotype was seen more than once but under ten times. The V call is TRBV7-3, the J call TRBJ1-1, with 8 nucleotides matching TRBD1. The CDR3 sequence is 17 residues long. Germline CDR1 SGHTA, CDR2 FQGTGA. Trimming took 1 base from V and 4 from J; bases not matched to a gene: 11. This chain's CDR3 is CASSLIGSGGSLTEAFF. The CDR3 nucleotides read TGTGCCAGCAGCTTAATAGGTTCAGGGGGCTCGCTCACTGAAGCTTTCTTT.

This clonotype was seen ten or more times. The chain uses TRBV28 and TRBJ2-5; TRBD2 agrees at 8 bases. The CDR3 runs 16 residues. After removal of 6 bases from V and 2 bases from J, the junction contained 11 bases not matched to a gene. Germline V gives CDR1 MDHEN, CDR2 SYDVKM. The DNA of the CDR3 is TGTGCCAGCAGGGTGGGTAGCGGGACTACTCAAGAGACCCAGTACTTC. It codes for CASRVGSGTTQETQYF.

The table lists this clonotype with many counts. The chain recombines TRBV14 with TRBJ1-5; no reliable D call. The CDR3 length is 13 residues. V gave up 1 base and J gave up 5 bases, with 6 bases separating them. Germline CDR1 SGHDN, CDR2 FVKESK. The CDR3: CASSQGIHQPQHF. The CDR3 DNA reads TGTGCCAGCAGCCAAGGGATTCATCAGCCCCAGCATTTT.

This clonotype has a count of ten or more. The V call is TRBV2, the J call TRBJ2-5; a weak D match, TRBD2 (6 bases). This CDR3 has 14 amino acids. Germline V gives CDR1 SNHLY, CDR2 FYNNEI. With 7 bases removed from V and 7 bases from J, the gap between germline ends came to 19 bases. The CDR3 sequence is CASKAGRSSVTQYF. CDR3 sequence (DNA): TGTGCCAGCAAGGCGGGACGTTCGTCGGTGACCCAGTACTTC.

Only a few counts were recorded for this clonotype. The chain uses TRBV18 and TRBJ2-7; 11 nucleotides line up with TRBD1. The CDR3 spans 14 residues. V trimming: 3 bases; J trimming: 5 bases; junction bases outside the gene matches: 3. Germline V lookup: CDR1 KGHSH, CDR2 LQKENI. The CDR3 is CASSPDRGLNEQYF. CDR3 nucleotide sequence: TGTGCCAGCTCACCGGACAGGGGGCTCAACGAGCAGTACTTC.

This clonotype was detected many times. This chain links TRBV4-1 with TRBJ2-7; D remains unclear. CDR1 is MGHRA and CDR2 is YSYEKL in the germline V gene. The CDR3 is made up of 14 amino acids. V was clipped by 1 base and J by 6 bases, with 13 bases between them. The CDR3 DNA reads as TGCGCCAGCAGCCAAGTTCCAGAAATCTCCGAGCAGTACTTC. It encodes CASSQVPEISEQYF.